This T cell receptor (beta chain) stems from a study of vaccination and CD4 T cells after COVID-19. V lost 2 bases to trimming and J lost 12 bases; unmatched junction nucleotides: 10. Per the germline V gene, CDR1 is GTSNPN and CDR2 is SVGIG (reference sequence). The CDR3 consists of 13 residues. The study sequenced cultured CD4+ T cell DNA using the Oncomine TCR Beta short-read assay. Scientists extracted genomic DNA from CD4+ T cells grown in culture. TCRdb re-called the PCR reads with MiXCR, one entry per CDR3 protein. The sample includes about 12,000 distinct CDR3 sequences, 25% to 30% of them seen just once. Study outcomes and limitations: Early post-infection timepoints were not included, and relatively few convalescent patients were studied. Spike mono-reactive status applied to 304 of 307 vaccine-specific clones in convalescent patients.

Indicated treatment: roughly 10-day PBMC culture with coronavirus spike peptide pools or control peptides (ViraFEST assay). This clonotype was observed a handful of times. Its antigen is undetermined. Here the sequenced sample was CD4+ T cells from blood, cultured in vitro, taken before SARS-CoV-2 vaccination. The V call is TRBV30, the J call TRBJ1-5; 7 nucleotides align to TRBD1. The clonotype originates from a human donor who received a COVID-19 vaccine. The CDR3 coding sequence is TGTGCCTGGAGTCTAGGGGGCGCGGGTCTCCAGCATTTT. It specifies CAWSLGGAGLQHF.